The sequence of this T cell receptor (beta chain) was determined in a study of blood T cell repertoires in COVID-19. The germline gives CDR1 LGHNT, CDR2 FRNRAP. The CDR3 length is 16 residues. Trimming cost V 4 bases and J 2 bases, with 18 bases left between them. Participants were placed into cohorts based on the clinical history they reported. The protocol was immunoSEQ multiplex PCR, while the TCRdb copy is restricted to in-frame clones and leaves out a portion. The profile shows about 480,000 clones, roughly 90% of them singletons. The sequence came from a woman between 40 and 50 years old who had recovered from COVID-19. The chain joins TRBV12-5 to TRBJ2-7; D might be TRBD2 (6 bases). Sequencing used PBMCs or T cells enriched from blood (not recorded which). CDR3 in amino acids: CASGSSPGLYAYEQYF. The CDR3 bases are TGTGCTAGTGGTTCGTCACCGGGACTCTACGCCTACGAGCAGTACTTC.